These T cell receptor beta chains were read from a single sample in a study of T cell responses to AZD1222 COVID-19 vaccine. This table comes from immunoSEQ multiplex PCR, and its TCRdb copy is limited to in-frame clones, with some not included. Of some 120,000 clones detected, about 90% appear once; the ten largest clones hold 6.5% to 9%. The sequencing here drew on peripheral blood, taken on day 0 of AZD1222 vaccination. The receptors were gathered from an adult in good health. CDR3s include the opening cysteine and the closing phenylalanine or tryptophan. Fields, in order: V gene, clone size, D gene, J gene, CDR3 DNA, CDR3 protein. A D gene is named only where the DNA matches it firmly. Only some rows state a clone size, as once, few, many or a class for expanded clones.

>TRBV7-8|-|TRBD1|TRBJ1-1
TGTGCCAGCAGCACGGGACAGGGGAACACTGAAGCTTTCTTT
CASSTGQGNTEAFF
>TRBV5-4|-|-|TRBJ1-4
TGTGCCAGCAGCTCTGGGGTAGGCCAAGACGGGGAAAAACTGTTTTTT
CASSSGVGQDGEKLFF
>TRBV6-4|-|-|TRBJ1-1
TGTGCCAGCAGAGGGGAGGGGTACACTGAAGCTTTCTTT
CASRGEGYTEAFF
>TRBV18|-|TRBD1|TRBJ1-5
TGTGCCAGCTCACCATCAGGGGGAAGCAATCAGCCCCAGCATTTT
CASSPSGGSNQPQHF
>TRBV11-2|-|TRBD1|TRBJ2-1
TGTGCCAGCAGCTTTGGGGACAGACAGTACAATGAGCAGTTCTTC
CASSFGDRQYNEQFF
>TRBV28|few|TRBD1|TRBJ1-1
TGTGCCAGCAGGCCACGGACAGGGAAAGGGGACACTGAAGCTTTCTTT
CASRPRTGKGDTEAFF
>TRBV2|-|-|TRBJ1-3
TGTGCCAGCAGTGAAACAGAAAACACCATATATTTT
CASSETENTIYF
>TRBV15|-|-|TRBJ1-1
TGTGCCACCAGCAGGGGGGACTCCAACCCAGGGACTGAAGCTTTCTTT
CATSRGDSNPGTEAFF
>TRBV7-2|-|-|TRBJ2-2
TGTGCCAGCAGCCTTCAAATTGGAGGCGCCGGGGAGCTGTTTTTT
CASSLQIGGAGELFF
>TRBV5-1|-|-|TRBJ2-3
TGCGCCAGCAGCTTGCTTACCCGGGGCACAGATACGCAGTATTTT
CASSLLTRGTDTQYF
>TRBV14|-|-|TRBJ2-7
TGTGCCAGCAGCCAAGTGTACGAGCAGTACTTC
CASSQVYEQYF
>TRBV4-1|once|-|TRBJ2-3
TGCGCCAGCAGCCAAAAAGGTACAGATACGCAGTATTTT
CASSQKGTDTQYF
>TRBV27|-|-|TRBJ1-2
TGTGCCAGCAGTTTATCGACCCAGGGCTTTGGCTACACCTTC
CASSLSTQGFGYTF
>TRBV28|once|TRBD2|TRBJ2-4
TGTGCCAGCAGTCCGATAGGGGGACTAGCTCAAAACATTCAGTACTTC
CASSPIGGLAQNIQYF
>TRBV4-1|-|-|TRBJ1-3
TGCGCCAGCAGCCAAGAAGACTTTGGAAACACCATATATTTT
CASSQEDFGNTIYF
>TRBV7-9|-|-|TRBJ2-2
TGTGCCAGCAGGCAAGTGGGCGGGCCCACCGGGGAGCTGTTTTTT
CASRQVGGPTGELFF
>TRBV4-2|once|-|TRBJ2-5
TGTGCCAGCAGCCCAGAGCAGGGAGCGGAGACCCAGTACTTC
CASSPEQGAETQYF
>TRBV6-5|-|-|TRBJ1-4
TGTGCCAGCAGTTACGCGGGGGTCGGAAAACTGTTTTTT
CASSYAGVGKLFF
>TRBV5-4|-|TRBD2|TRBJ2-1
TGTGCCAGCAGTGGGGCGGGGGGGCAGTTCTTC
CASSGAGGQFF
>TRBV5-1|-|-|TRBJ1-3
TGCGCCAGCAGCTTGGGGGGGACAACTGGAAACACCATATATTTT
CASSLGGTTGNTIYF
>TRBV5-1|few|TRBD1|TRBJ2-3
TGCGCCAGCAGCCCCTGGGACAGGAGGGGGTCAGATACGCAGTATTTT
CASSPWDRRGSDTQYF
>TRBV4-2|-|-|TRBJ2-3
TGTGCCAGCAGCCAAGATATTTCGGGGAATAGGGTAGATACGCAGTATTTT
CASSQDISGNRVDTQYF
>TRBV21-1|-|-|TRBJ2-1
TGTGCCAGCAGCAACCGGCGGGGAGGTACCTACAATGAGCAGTTCTTC
CASSNRRGGTYNEQFF
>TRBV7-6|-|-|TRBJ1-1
TGTGCCAGCAGCCTCAGGGGCCCCCTAAGTGATTTTCAGGAAGCTTTCTTT
CASSLRGPLSDFQEAFF
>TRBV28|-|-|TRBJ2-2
TGTGCCATTGCGGGGGCAGCTTCGAACACCGGGGAGCTGTTTTTT
CAIAGAASNTGELFF
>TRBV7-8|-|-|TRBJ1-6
TGTGCCAGCAGCTTACCCCCCACGTCTCGCAGCTCCTATAATTCACCCCTCCACTTT
CASSLPPTSRSSYNSPLHF
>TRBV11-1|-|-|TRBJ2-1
TGTGCCAGCAGCTTAGTAGCGAGCTCCTACAATGAGCAGTTCTTC
CASSLVASSYNEQFF
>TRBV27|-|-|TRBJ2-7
TGTGCCAGCAGTTCTAGGGTCTGGGGGCGCAACTACGAGCAGTACTTC
CASSSRVWGRNYEQYF
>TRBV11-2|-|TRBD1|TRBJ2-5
TGTGCCAGCAGCGAGGTCAGGGGGCTCCAAGAGACCCAGTACTTC
CASSEVRGLQETQYF
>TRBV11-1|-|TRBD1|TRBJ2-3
TGTGCCAGCAGCCGGACAGGGAACACAGATACGCAGTATTTT
CASSRTGNTDTQYF
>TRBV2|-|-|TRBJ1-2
TGTGCCAGCCCCCAGCGTGGCTACACCTTC
CASPQRGYTF
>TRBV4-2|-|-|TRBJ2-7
TGTGCCAGCAGCCAAGACGACGAAAACTACGAGCAGTACTTC
CASSQDDENYEQYF
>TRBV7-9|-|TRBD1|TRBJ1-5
TGTGCCAGCAGCTTGGCAGGGGGCTATCAGCCCCAGCATTTT
CASSLAGGYQPQHF
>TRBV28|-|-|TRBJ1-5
TGTGCCAGCAGCCAGGGACAGCCCCAGCATTTT
CASSQGQPQHF
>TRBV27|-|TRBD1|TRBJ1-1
TGTGCCAGCAGTCAGGGGGCAGCCACTGAAGCTTTCTTT
CASSQGAATEAFF
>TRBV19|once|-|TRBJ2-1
TGTGCCAGTAGTACAGGGGTCAATGAGCAGTTCTTC
CASSTGVNEQFF
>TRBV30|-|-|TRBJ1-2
TGTGCCTGGAGTGTACCTGGGGGCTACACCTTC
CAWSVPGGYTF
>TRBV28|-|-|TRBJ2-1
TGTGCCAGCAGTACCTACCAAGTCCCGACTAACAATGAGCAGTTCTTC
CASSTYQVPTNNEQFF
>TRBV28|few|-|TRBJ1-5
TGTGCCAGCAGTTTATCGAGCAATCAGCCCCAGCATTTT
CASSLSSNQPQHF
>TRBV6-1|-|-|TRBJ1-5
TGTGCCAGCAGTGATGTCGGGGTTTTAGATCAGCCCCAGCATTTT
CASSDVGVLDQPQHF
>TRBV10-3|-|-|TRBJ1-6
TGTGCCATCAGTGTGGAGGGGTCAAATTCACCCCTCCACTTT
CAISVEGSNSPLHF
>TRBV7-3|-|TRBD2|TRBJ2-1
TGTGCCAGCAGCTACGGGACTAGTCGGATCGATGAGCAGTTCTTC
CASSYGTSRIDEQFF
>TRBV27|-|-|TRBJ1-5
TGTGCCAGCAGTCTCGGATGGGCCCAGCCCCAGCATTTT
CASSLGWAQPQHF
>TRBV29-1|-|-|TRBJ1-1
TGCAGCGCCCTGGAAAACACTGAAGCTTTCTTT
CSALENTEAFF
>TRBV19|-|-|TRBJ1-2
TGTGCCAGCAGAAGGGAAGATGGCTACACCTTC
CASRREDGYTF
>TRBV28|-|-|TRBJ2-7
TGTGCCAGCAGTTTATCTCGGTCCCCGAGCTCCTACGAGCAGTACTTC
CASSLSRSPSSYEQYF
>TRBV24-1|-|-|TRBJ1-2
TGTGCCACCAGTGAGGGCAGCGGAAGATTCGGCTACACCTTC
CATSEGSGRFGYTF
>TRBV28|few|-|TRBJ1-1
TGTGCCAGCAGTTCCCAATTGGGCACTGAAGCTTTCTTT
CASSSQLGTEAFF
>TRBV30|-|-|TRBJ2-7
TGTGCCTGCAACGAGCAGTACTTC
CACNEQYF
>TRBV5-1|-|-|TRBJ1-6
TGCGCCAGCAGCTTGGGCCACTATAATTCACCCCTCCACTTT
CASSLGHYNSPLHF
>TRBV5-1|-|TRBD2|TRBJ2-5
TGCGCCAGCAGCTTTCTAGCGGGGGAAGGAGAGACCCAGTACTTC
CASSFLAGEGETQYF
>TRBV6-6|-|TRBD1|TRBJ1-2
TGTGCCAGCAGTTTGGGGACAGGTGACGGCTACACCTTC
CASSLGTGDGYTF
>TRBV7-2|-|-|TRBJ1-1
TGTGCCAGCAGCTTATATGAGGCCTGGGCTGAAGCTTTCTTT
CASSLYEAWAEAFF